Listed below are T cell receptor beta chains from one sample, sequenced in a study of early T cells in non-severe SARS-CoV-2 infection. MiXCR was run by TCRdb on the 5' RACE reads, yielding one entry per CDR3 protein. The sample lists about 11,000 distinct CDR3 sequences, around 5% occurring once. Sequencing was done on a sample of whole blood. The receptors here all came from an adult who was a healthcare worker with PCR-confirmed SARS-CoV-2 infection or an uninfected control (not recorded which). The CDR3 runs from the conserved cysteine through the conserved F or W. D genes are given only for firm matches. Clone size appears in some rows only: once, few, many, or a class for an expanded clone.

clone_size	d_call	v_call	j_call	cdr3_aa	cdr3_nt
medium-sized	NA	TRBV6-5	TRBJ2-1	CASTGGLTNEQFF	TGTGCCAGCACCGGGGGACTCACAAATGAGCAGTTCTTC
many	NA	TRBV20-1	TRBJ2-1	CSAISRGRGVYNEQFF	TGCAGTGCGATCTCGCGGGGCAGGGGTGTCTACAATGAGCAGTTCTTC
medium-sized	NA	TRBV2	TRBJ2-1	CASRGPGGASYNEQFF	TGTGCCAGCAGGGGTCCGGGGGGCGCCTCCTACAATGAGCAGTTCTTC
NA	NA	TRBV12-5	TRBJ1-1	CASQGQLNTEAFF	TGTGCTAGCCAAGGACAATTGAACACTGAAGCTTTCTTT
medium-sized	NA	TRBV27	TRBJ2-7	CASSLYRASSYEQYF	TGTGCCAGCAGTTTATACAGGGCAAGTTCCTACGAGCAGTACTTC
many	NA	TRBV12-3/TRBV12-4	TRBJ1-1	CASSFGYHAGINTEAFF	TGTGCCAGCAGTTTCGGTTATCATGCCGGTATAAACACTGAAGCTTTCTTT
medium-sized	NA	TRBV7-2	TRBJ2-3	CASGNGGPDTQYF	TGTGCCAGCGGGAACGGGGGACCAGATACGCAGTATTTT
many	NA	TRBV9	TRBJ2-3	CASSVDVLDTQYF	TGTGCCAGCAGCGTAGACGTTCTAGATACGCAGTATTTT
many	NA	TRBV6-1	TRBJ1-6	CASSEVGGLYSPLHF	TGTGCCAGCAGTGAAGTGGGGGGGCTATACTCACCCCTCCACTTT
NA	NA	TRBV27	TRBJ2-5	CASSPFRGRGRETQYF	TGTGCCAGCAGTCCCTTCAGGGGTAGAGGGAGAGAGACCCAGTACTTC
NA	NA	TRBV3-1	TRBJ1-5	CASSQDFSGAQPQHF	TGTGCCAGCAGCCAAGATTTTTCAGGGGCCCAGCCCCAGCATTTT
many	NA	TRBV7-6	TRBJ2-1	CASSLVNGVSSYNEQFF	TGTGCCAGCAGCTTAGTTAACGGGGTGAGCTCCTACAATGAGCAGTTCTTC
many	NA	TRBV24-1	TRBJ2-2	CATSARNGELFF	TGTGCCACCAGTGCGAGGAACGGGGAGCTGTTTTTT
medium-sized	TRBD1	TRBV3-1	TRBJ2-1	CASSARTGEDEQFF	TGTGCCAGCAGCGCCCGGACAGGGGAGGATGAGCAGTTCTTC
hyperexpanded	NA	TRBV6-4	TRBJ2-2	CASSETSTGELFF	TGTGCCAGCAGTGAGACAAGCACCGGGGAGCTGTTTTTT
few	TRBD2	TRBV27	TRBJ2-5	CASSSGRVWGGETQYF	TGTGCCAGCAGTAGCGGACGGGTTTGGGGGGGAGAGACCCAGTACTTC
medium-sized	TRBD1	TRBV5-1	TRBJ1-1	CASSPDQTGAAFF	TGCGCCAGCAGCCCAGATCAGACAGGGGCCGCTTTCTTT
medium-sized	NA	TRBV6-2/TRBV6-3	TRBJ1-5	CASSYSGYSNQPQHF	TGTGCCAGCAGTTACTCGGGGTATAGCAATCAGCCCCAGCATTTT
NA	NA	TRBV5-1	TRBJ2-7	CASSFPNQGEQYF	TGCGCCAGCAGCTTCCCCAACCAGGGTGAGCAGTACTTC
many	TRBD2	TRBV29-1	TRBJ2-1	CSAGLAVYNEQFF	TGCAGTGCGGGACTAGCGGTTTACAATGAGCAGTTCTTC
many	TRBD1	TRBV20-1	TRBJ1-2	CSARDPWTGEEDGYTF	TGCAGTGCTAGAGATCCCTGGACAGGGGAGGAGGATGGCTACACCTTC
many	TRBD1	TRBV5-1	TRBJ2-1	CASSLSGQSSYNEQFF	TGCGCCAGCAGCTTGTCGGGACAGAGCTCCTACAATGAGCAGTTCTTC
medium-sized	NA	TRBV6-1	TRBJ1-2	CASSEPEEVGYTF	TGTGCCAGCAGTGAGCCTGAGGAAGTAGGCTACACCTTC
many	NA	TRBV5-1	TRBJ2-7	CASSQNRAYEQYF	TGCGCCAGCAGCCAGAACCGGGCCTACGAGCAGTACTTC
many	TRBD1	TRBV5-5	TRBJ1-1	CASSITGGELNTEAFF	TGTGCCAGCAGTATAACAGGGGGTGAATTGAACACTGAAGCTTTCTTT
many	NA	TRBV18	TRBJ2-5	CASSPGGGETQYF	TGTGCCAGCTCACCAGGGGGCGGAGAGACCCAGTACTTC
medium-sized	TRBD1	TRBV4-3	TRBJ2-6	CASSQDQGAGANVLTF	TGCGCCAGCAGCCAAGATCAGGGGGCTGGGGCCAACGTCCTGACTTTC
few	NA	TRBV14	TRBJ1-2	CASSQAAAFMYGYTF	TGTGCCAGCAGCCAAGCCGCGGCCTTCATGTATGGCTACACCTTC
many	NA	TRBV7-2	TRBJ1-1	CASSPFFGLGNTEAFF	TGTGCCAGCAGCCCGTTTTTTGGCCTGGGGAACACTGAAGCTTTCTTT
medium-sized	TRBD2	TRBV7-2	TRBJ2-7	CASSPATGGSYEQYF	TGTGCCAGCAGCCCGGCCACCGGGGGGTCCTACGAGCAGTACTTC
NA	NA	TRBV20-1	TRBJ1-1	CSARQRREAFF	TGCAGTGCTAGACAGCGGAGGGAAGCTTTCTTT
many	NA	TRBV5-1	TRBJ2-2	CASSLDGVAELFF	TGCGCCAGCAGCTTGGATGGGGTAGCGGAGCTGTTTTTT
few	TRBD2	TRBV27	TRBJ2-2	CASSSGGGQTGELFF	TGTGCCAGCAGTTCCGGGGGGGGGCAGACCGGGGAGCTGTTTTTT
NA	TRBD1	TRBV7-6	TRBJ2-3	CASISDRAGDTQYF	TGTGCCAGCATCTCAGACAGGGCGGGAGATACGCAGTATTTT
NA	TRBD1	TRBV29-1	TRBJ2-1	CSVEFATGGIRNEQFF	TGCAGCGTTGAGTTCGCGACAGGGGGCATCCGCAATGAGCAGTTCTTC
many	NA	TRBV6-5	TRBJ2-3	CASSDSYGPSTDTQYF	TGTGCCAGCAGTGACAGCTATGGTCCGAGCACAGATACGCAGTATTTT
few	NA	TRBV10-3	TRBJ1-2	CAISESPGNSGYTF	TGTGCCATCAGTGAGTCCCCAGGGAATAGCGGCTACACCTTC
NA	NA	TRBV6-5	TRBJ2-7	CASSVDRGGAYEQYF	TGTGCCAGCAGTGTAGACAGGGGAGGGGCCTACGAGCAGTACTTC
medium-sized	NA	TRBV6-5	TRBJ1-6	CASSYSQGNGNSPLHF	TGTGCCAGCAGTTACTCCCAGGGTAACGGTAATTCACCCCTCCACTTT
many	NA	TRBV5-6	TRBJ2-3	CASSLGASTDTQYF	TGTGCCAGCAGCTTGGGGGCCAGCACAGATACGCAGTATTTT
medium-sized	TRBD2	TRBV6-2/TRBV6-3	TRBJ2-1	CASSLGRPSGVYNEQFF	TGTGCCAGCAGTCTGGGGAGACCTAGCGGGGTCTACAATGAGCAGTTCTTC
many	TRBD2	TRBV4-3	TRBJ2-3	CASSQDLAGGAADTQYF	TGCGCCAGCAGCCAAGATCTAGCGGGGGGCGCGGCAGATACGCAGTATTTT
many	NA	TRBV5-1	TRBJ2-2	CASSLFSEVTGELFF	TGCGCCAGCAGCTTGTTTTCAGAGGTCACCGGGGAGCTGTTTTTT
many	NA	TRBV30	TRBJ1-2	CAWSVGSPRGGYTF	TGTGCCTGGAGTGTAGGGAGCCCCCGGGGTGGCTACACCTTC
many	NA	TRBV5-1	TRBJ1-1	CASSLQENTEAFF	TGCGCCAGCAGCTTGCAGGAGAACACTGAAGCTTTCTTT
many	NA	TRBV7-9	TRBJ1-4	CASSLDQGLGEKLFF	TGTGCCAGCAGCTTAGACCAAGGTTTAGGCGAAAAACTGTTTTTT
many	NA	TRBV6-1	TRBJ1-3	CASSEAPRNTIYF	TGTGCCAGCAGTGAAGCGCCCAGAAACACCATATATTTT
many	NA	TRBV6-6	TRBJ2-1	CASSYRDYNEQFF	TGTGCCAGCAGTTACCGGGACTACAATGAGCAGTTCTTC
many	NA	TRBV7-9	TRBJ1-3	CASGGLRGGRSGNTIYF	TGTGCCAGCGGGGGACTTAGGGGCGGACGCTCTGGAAACACCATATATTTT
medium-sized	NA	TRBV6-6	TRBJ2-7	CASSETGGSYEQYF	TGTGCCAGCAGTGAAACCGGGGGTTCCTACGAGCAGTACTTC
many	NA	TRBV7-8	TRBJ1-2	CASSPTGVYGYTF	TGTGCCAGCAGCCCCACAGGAGTCTATGGCTACACCTTC
many	NA	TRBV20-1	TRBJ1-6	CSATKTHGVNSPLHF	TGCAGTGCTACAAAAACTCATGGTGTTAATTCACCCCTCCACTTT
medium-sized	NA	TRBV7-9	TRBJ1-1	CASSTWTWMNTEAFF	TGTGCCAGCAGCACTTGGACGTGGATGAACACTGAAGCTTTCTTT
medium-sized	TRBD1	TRBV20-1	TRBJ2-7	CSAVPGQDDPYEQYF	TGCAGTGCTGTACCGGGACAGGACGACCCGTACGAGCAGTACTTC